Presented here are 22 T cell receptor beta chains from one specimen sequenced in a study of regulatory T cells in long-lasting Graves disease. Time point specified: persistent/refractory GD, antithyroid drugs over 5 years with positive TRAb. Isolated PBMC RNA provided the starting material for the TCR library. Library construction for TCR beta used iRepertoire HTBI primers and Arm-PCR of CDR3 regions. Each CDR3 protein is one row after TCRdb ran MiXCR on the multiplex PCR reads. In the table there are a few hundred thousand distinct CDR3 sequences, around a fifth of which are singletons. This sample comprised peripheral blood mononuclear cells (PBMCs), obtained when the disease was refractory, from a patient treated with antithyroid drugs. The receptors originated from a female donor with Graves disease.

In this sample, this clonotype turned up a few times. V and J are TRBV19 and TRBJ2-7, with D possibly being TRBD1 or TRBD2 (5 bases each). Trimming removed 2 bases from V and 1 base from J, with 27 bases in between. The germline V gene encodes CDR1 LNHDA and CDR2 SQIVND (reference sequence). The CDR3 extends over 20 amino acids. As DNA, the CDR3 is TGTGCCAGTAGTATATCCCCTCTTTTCGCCTCGGGGACCTGGTCCTACGAGCAGTACTTC. It codes for CASSISPLFASGTWSYEQYF.

This clonotype was recorded once. It is likely a read error: a sequence one base away is far more abundant. The chain uses TRBV7-8 and TRBJ2-5; 9 nucleotides agree with TRBD2. The V gene's germline CDR1 is SGHVS and CDR2 FQNEAQ. This CDR3 contains 14 residues. Here the CDR3 DNA reads TGTGCCAGCACCTTAGGTAGCGGGAGTGAGACCCAGTACTTC. It encodes CASTLGSGSETQYF.

This chain connects TRBV24-1 to TRBJ1-5; the match to TRBD1 covers 10 bases. The germline gives CDR1 KGHDR, CDR2 SFDVKD. Trimming removed 10 bases from V and 6 bases from J; junction bases left unmatched: 11. The CDR3 has 15 residues. This CDR3 is CATAATGGLGQPQHF. Written as DNA, the CDR3 is TGTGCCACGGCGGCGACAGGGGGCCTAGGTCAGCCCCAGCATTTT.

V and J are TRBV20-1 and TRBJ2-6; D unresolved. This CDR3 comprises 12 residues. The ends were cut back, 4 bases at V and 8 bases at J, with 9 bases in the middle. CDR1 DFQATT and CDR2 SNEGSKA come from the germline V gene (reference sequence). The CDR3 region has the DNA TGCAGTGCTACCCAAGGGACCAACGTCCTGACTTTC. Residues: CSATQGTNVLTF.

The table lists this clonotype with a few counts. The rearrangement joins TRBV30 to TRBJ1-4; TRBD1 might be the D (5 bases). Germline CDR1 reads GTSNPN; CDR2 reads SVGIG (reference sequence). V lost 4 bases to trimming and J lost 7 bases, with 13 bases between them. The CDR3 contains 13 residues. CDR3 amino acids: CAWTPRGVEKLFF. In DNA, the CDR3 is TGTGCCTGGACTCCCCGGGGCGTTGAAAAACTGTTTTTT.

In its sample, this clonotype was seen a few times. V and J are TRBV9 and TRBJ2-2, with 8 bases that match TRBD2. The CDR3 covers 14 residues. Germline assignment: CDR1 SGDLS and CDR2 YYNGEE. V shed 4 bases, J shed 6 bases, and the junction held 5 bases outside the gene matches. The CDR3 DNA reads TGTGCCAGCAGCCCGAGGCGGGGGGCCGGGGAGCTGTTTTTT. This encodes CASSPRRGAGELFF. The complete variable domain, with remaining parts taken from reference TRBV9 and TRBJ2-2, reads DSGVTQTPKHLITATGQRVTLRCSPRSGDLSVYWYQQSLDQGLQFLIQYYNGEERAKGNILERFSAQQFPDLHSELNLSSLELGDSALYFCASSPRRGAGELFFGEGSRLTVL.

V is TRBV6-1 and J is TRBJ2-2, with 7 bases fitting TRBD2. Trimming at V came to 5 bases and at J to 3 bases, leaving 9 bases not matched to a gene. The CDR3 loop spans 16 amino acids. CDR1 and CDR2 from the germline V gene are MNHNS and SASEGT. Here the CDR3 DNA reads TGTGCCAGCAGTCCAGGACTGGCGGGGGACACCGGGGAGCTGTTTTTT. Its translation is CASSPGLAGDTGELFF.

In its sample, this clonotype was seen a few times. V usage is TRBV9 and J usage is TRBJ2-2, with TRBD1 matching over 9 bases. Germline CDR1 SGDLS, CDR2 YYNGEE. With V trimmed by 3 bases and J by 5 bases, 11 bases remained unmatched. The CDR3 extends over 17 amino acids. CDR3 in DNA: TGTGCCAGCAGCGCAAACTCGGACAGGGGACGGACCGGGGAGCTGTTTTTT. Translating gives CASSANSDRGRTGELFF.

A few counts support this clonotype. J is TRBJ2-6 and V is TRBV5-1; D is ambiguous. Per the germline V gene, CDR1 is SGHRS and CDR2 is YFSETQ. This CDR3 contains 13 residues. V was trimmed by 1 base and J by 4 bases, leaving 3 bases between them. The CDR3 DNA reads TGCGCCAGCAGCTTGAGGGGGGCCAACGTCCTGACTTTC. Translated: CASSLRGANVLTF. The full variable domain, with the rest looked up from reference TRBV5-1 and TRBJ2-6, is KAGVTQTPRYLIKTRGQQVTLSCSPISGHRSVSWYQQTPGQGLQFLFEYFSETQRNKGNFPGRFSGRQFSNSRSEMNVSTLELGDSALYLCASSLRGANVLTFGAGSRLTVL.

Many counts were recorded for this clonotype. The chain links TRBV12-3 or TRBV12-4 to TRBJ2-6; D is unresolved. Trimming removed 7 bases from V and 10 bases from J, with 8 bases in between. The CDR3 loop spans 11 amino acids. The CDR3 sequence: CASKGPNVLTF. The CDR3 DNA sequence: TGTGCCAGCAAGGGTCCTAACGTCCTGACTTTC.

This clonotype was seen a few times. V gene TRBV30 combines with J gene TRBJ1-2, with 9 bases that match TRBD1. Looked up from germline, CDR1 is GTSNPN and CDR2 is SVGIG (reference sequence). V was pared by 2 bases and J by 6 bases, with 4 bases of the junction left unmatched. The CDR3 length is 13 residues. CDR3: CAWSRDRADGYTF. The CDR3 nucleotides are TGTGCCTGGAGTCGGGACAGGGCGGATGGCTACACCTTC.

This clonotype appeared many times. This rearrangement joins TRBV19 to TRBJ1-6, with D tentatively TRBD1 (5 bases). Germline CDR1 LNHDA, CDR2 SQIVND (reference sequence). Trimming stripped 9 bases from V and 5 bases from J, with 11 bases between. The length of the CDR3 is 13 residues. The CDR3 DNA reads TGTGCCAGCACTGACAGACATAATTCACCCCTCCACTTT. Its translation: CASTDRHNSPLHF.

Many counts were recorded for this clonotype. This chain joins TRBV12-3 or TRBV12-4 and TRBJ2-2, with 10 bases identical to TRBD1. Trimming cost V 4 bases and J 1 base; bases outside gene matches: 21. The CDR3 loop spans 22 amino acids. CDR3 protein: CASSSRDRGRIGGNRNTGELFF. The CDR3 DNA is TGTGCCAGCAGTTCTAGGGACAGGGGCCGAATTGGGGGGAACCGGAACACCGGGGAGCTGTTTTTT.

The chain links TRBV4-2 to TRBJ2-2, with 10 nucleotides matching TRBD2. Germline V CDR1 and CDR2: LGHNA, YNFKEQ. Losses at the gene ends were 4 bases for V and 4 bases for J; bases not matched to a gene: 6. The CDR3 has 16 amino acids. In DNA, the CDR3 is TGTGCCAGCAGCCCCGGGACTAGCGCCTTCACCGGGGAGCTGTTTTTT. Protein product: CASSPGTSAFTGELFF.

This clonotype was detected ten times or more. The chain links TRBV3-1 to TRBJ2-4; TRBD2 matches 10 bases. The CDR3 sequence is 17 residues long. Germline V gives CDR1 LGHDT, CDR2 YNNKEL (reference sequence). V gave up 1 base and J gave up 4 bases; unmatched junction bases: 7. CDR3 protein: CASSQGGQLAGKNIQYF. In nucleotides, the CDR3 is TGTGCCAGCAGCCAAGGCGGTCAACTAGCGGGAAAAAACATTCAGTACTTC.

V is TRBV27 and J is TRBJ1-1; D is ambiguous. Germline V gene data show CDR1 as MNHEY and CDR2 as SMNVEV (reference sequence). Deletions cut 5 bases from V and 5 bases from J, with 9 bases between. The CDR3 has 12 residues. CDR3 region: CASSEKVTEAFF. The CDR3 coding sequence is TGTGCCAGCAGTGAGAAGGTTACTGAAGCTTTCTTT.

This clonotype showed up many times. This chain uses TRBV6-2 or TRBV6-3 with TRBJ2-7; 13 bases are shared with TRBD2. This CDR3 has 18 residues. CDR1 is MNHEY, CDR2 SVGEGT, per germline. Trimming cost V 5 bases and J 3 bases; bases outside gene matches: 13. In DNA form, the CDR3 reads TGTGCCAGCAGTAGGACTAGCGGGAGAGGCTTGTTGGGCTACGAGCAGTACTTC. The encoded protein is CASSRTSGRGLLGYEQYF.

The sample holds many counts of this clonotype. The gene calls are TRBV28 and TRBJ1-6; weak D call: TRBD1 (5 bases). This CDR3 has 15 amino acids. V was clipped by 1 base and J by 5 bases, with 9 bases between them. Germline V gene lookup returns CDR1 MDHEN and CDR2 SYDVKM. CDR3 in amino acids: CASSLSDRNNSPLHF. Written as DNA, the CDR3 is TGTGCCAGCAGTTTATCCGACAGAAATAATTCACCCCTCCACTTT.

This clonotype was observed at least ten times. Here the CDR3 reads CASSLEAGGIQYF. CDR3 in DNA: TGTGCCAGCAGTTTGGAAGCCGGGGGCATTCAGTACTTC. The chain has TRBV12-3 or TRBV12-4 and TRBJ2-4; a weak D match, TRBD2 (6 bases). The length of the CDR3 is 13 residues. Trimming stripped 3 bases from V and 9 bases from J, with 12 bases between.

The chain carries TRBV5-1 and TRBJ2-2; perhaps D is TRBD1 or TRBD2 (5 bases each). The CDR3 covers 15 residues. The ends were cut back, 6 bases at V and 3 bases at J, with 15 bases in the middle. Germline CDR1 reads SGHRS; CDR2 reads YFSETQ. The CDR3 region has the DNA TGCGCCAGCACCTGGGACGGGCAAGACACCGGGGAGCTGTTTTTT. Protein: CASTWDGQDTGELFF.

In this sample, this clonotype turned up a few times. The chain recombines TRBV4-1 with TRBJ2-2; 7 nucleotides match TRBD2. V shed 2 bases and J 7 bases; nucleotides not matched to a gene: 7. The CDR3 runs to 15 residues. Germline lookup yields CDR1 MGHRA and CDR2 YSYEKL. CDR3 sequence (DNA): TGCGCCAGCAGCCAATTCTCCTCTAGCGGCGGGGAGCTGTTTTTT. Its protein is CASSQFSSSGGELFF.

In its sample, this clonotype was seen many times. The V call is TRBV28, the J call TRBJ1-2; 8 bases agree with TRBD1. Per germline, CDR1 MDHEN and CDR2 SYDVKM. The CDR3 is 16 amino acids. J gave up 6 bases and V 5 bases, and 14 bases lay outside the gene matches. The CDR3 reads CASSTRDRTFADGYTF. Here the CDR3 DNA reads TGTGCCAGCAGTACCCGGGACAGGACCTTCGCGGATGGCTACACCTTC.